This record looks at one T cell receptor (beta chain) sequence and its context. The target antigen is unknown. The CDR3 is 14 residues long. Trimming took off 3 bases at V and 4 bases at J, with 10 bases between the two ends. Per the germline V gene, CDR1 is SGHRS and CDR2 is YFSETQ. These data are taken from a study of T-cell memory formation after mild COVID-19. Notes on the study in general: Chiefly within CM and EM were the contracting CD4+ clones; CD8+ ones were within EMRA.

TCRdb re-called the 5' RACE reads through MiXCR, storing one row per CDR3 protein. Altogether 250,000 to 350,000 distinct CDR3 sequences are present, 15% to 20% being singletons, with the ten largest covering roughly 25%. This clonotype was obtained from a man younger than 30 who had mild COVID-19 (a few samples of this study predate the infection). Cell type and time point are not known. The rearrangement uses TRBV5-1 and TRBJ2-2, with D perhaps given as TRBD1 or TRBD2 (5 bases each). The sequenced sample consisted of PBMCs or a T cell subset sorted from them (not recorded which). The CDR3 loop reads CASSSRDATGELFF. The CDR3, as DNA: TGCGCCAGCAGCTCCCGGGACGCCACCGGGGAGCTGTTTTTT.